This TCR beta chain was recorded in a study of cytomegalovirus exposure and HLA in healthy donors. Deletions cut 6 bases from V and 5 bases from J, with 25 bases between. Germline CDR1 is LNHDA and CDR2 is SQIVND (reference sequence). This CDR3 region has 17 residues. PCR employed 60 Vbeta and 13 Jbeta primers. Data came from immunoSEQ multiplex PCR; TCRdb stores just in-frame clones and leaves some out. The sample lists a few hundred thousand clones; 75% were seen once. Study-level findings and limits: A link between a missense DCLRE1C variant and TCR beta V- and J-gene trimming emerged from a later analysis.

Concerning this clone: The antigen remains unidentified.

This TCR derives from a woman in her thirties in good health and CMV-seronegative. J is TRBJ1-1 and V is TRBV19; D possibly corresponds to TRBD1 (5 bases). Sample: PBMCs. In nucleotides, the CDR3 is TGTGCCAGTAGGAACCTCGCAGAGTTGGGGGACTCTACTGAAGCTTTCTTT. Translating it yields CASRNLAELGDSTEAFF.